The present entry profiles one T cell receptor (beta chain) with its context. Per the original methods: Using reference gene primer amplification, nucleated cell counts were estimated. Method: immunoSEQ multiplex PCR; TCRdb's copy keeps in-frame clones and lacks some. V, J and clone size are taken as reported in that table, and D and trimming were inferred from the DNA itself. The table shows 140,000 to 150,000 clones, with approximately 83% occurring only once. The data are from a study of blood T cell repertoires in COVID-19. Overall study: The origin of the acute and convalescent COVID-19 samples was the United States, Italy and Spain. The analysed material was cDNA or gDNA that came from T cells, B-cell-depleted T cells, or PBMCs.

CDR3 length: 17 amino acids. Trimming at V came to 5 bases and at J to 3 bases, leaving 10 bases not matched to a gene. The germline V gene has CDR1 LNHDA and CDR2 SQIVND (reference sequence). The receptor's source is a woman aged 55-75 years with COVID-19, enrolled during active disease. The chain has TRBV19 and TRBJ1-2, with 12 bases matching TRBD1. Sequenced sample: peripheral blood. CDR3 loop: CASSPGTGGRRYYGYTF. CDR3 DNA sequence: TGTGCCAGTAGTCCCGGGACAGGGGGCCGGCGCTACTATGGCTACACCTTC.